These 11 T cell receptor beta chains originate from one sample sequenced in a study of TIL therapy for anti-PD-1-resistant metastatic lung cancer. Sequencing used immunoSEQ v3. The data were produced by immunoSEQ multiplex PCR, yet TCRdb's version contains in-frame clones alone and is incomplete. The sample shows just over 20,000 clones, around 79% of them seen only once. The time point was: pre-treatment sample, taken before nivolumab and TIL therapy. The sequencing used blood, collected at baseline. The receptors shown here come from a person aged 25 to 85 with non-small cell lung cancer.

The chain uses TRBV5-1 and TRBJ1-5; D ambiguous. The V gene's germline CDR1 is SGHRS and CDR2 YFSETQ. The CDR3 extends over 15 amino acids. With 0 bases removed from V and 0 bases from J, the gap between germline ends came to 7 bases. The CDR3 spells CASSLGLNSNQPQHF. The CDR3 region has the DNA TGCGCCAGCAGCTTGGGTCTTAATAGCAATCAGCCCCAGCATTTT.

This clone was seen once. Here the CDR3 reads CASSRGVLKQYF. CDR3 coding DNA: TGTGCCAGCAGCAGAGGTGTACTTAAGCAGTACTTC. V usage is TRBV11-2 and J usage is TRBJ2-7; no clear D gene. V shed 5 bases and J shed 8 bases, with 13 bases lying between them. From germline, CDR1 is SGHAT and CDR2 FQNNGV. CDR3 size: 12 residues.

The CDR3 DNA sequence: TGTGCCAGCAGTTACGGGGGCCAAGAGACCCAGTACTTC. It is translated as CASSYGGQETQYF. V and J are TRBV6-5 and TRBJ2-5, with D tentatively TRBD1 or TRBD2 (5 bases each). This CDR3 has 13 residues. Per the germline V gene, CDR1 is MNHEY and CDR2 is SVGAGI. V was trimmed by 2 bases and J by 1 base, leaving 5 bases between them.

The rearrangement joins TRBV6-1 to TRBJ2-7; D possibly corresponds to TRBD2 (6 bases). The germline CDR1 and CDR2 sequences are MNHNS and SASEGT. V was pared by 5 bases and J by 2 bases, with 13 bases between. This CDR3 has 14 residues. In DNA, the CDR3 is TGTGCCAGCAGTACTCGGGGGTACACCTACGAGCAGTACTTC. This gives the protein CASSTRGYTYEQYF.

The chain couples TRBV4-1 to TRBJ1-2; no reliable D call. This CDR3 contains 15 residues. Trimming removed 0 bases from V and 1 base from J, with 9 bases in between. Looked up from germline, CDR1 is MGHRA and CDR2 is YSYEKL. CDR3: CASSQDPANNYGYTF. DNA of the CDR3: TGCGCCAGCAGCCAAGATCCAGCTAATAACTATGGCTACACCTTC.

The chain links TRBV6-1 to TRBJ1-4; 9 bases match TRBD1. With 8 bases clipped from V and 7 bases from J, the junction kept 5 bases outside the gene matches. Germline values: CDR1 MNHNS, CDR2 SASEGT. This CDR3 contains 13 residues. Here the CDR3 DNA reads TGTGCCAGCCGTCGGACAGGGGCTGAAAAACTGTTTTTT. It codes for CASRRTGAEKLFF.

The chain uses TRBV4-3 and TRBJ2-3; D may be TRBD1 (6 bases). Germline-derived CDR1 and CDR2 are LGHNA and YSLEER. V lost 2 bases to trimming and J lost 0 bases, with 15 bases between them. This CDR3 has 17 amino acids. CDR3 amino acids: CASSQNRAGASTDTQYF. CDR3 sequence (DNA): TGCGCCAGCAGCCAAAATAGAGCAGGGGCTAGCACAGATACGCAGTATTTT.

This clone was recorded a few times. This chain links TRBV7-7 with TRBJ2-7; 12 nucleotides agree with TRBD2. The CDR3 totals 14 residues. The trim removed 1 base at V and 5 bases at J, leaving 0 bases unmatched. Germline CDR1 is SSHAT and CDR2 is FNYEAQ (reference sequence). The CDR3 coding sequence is TGTGCCAGCAGCTTAGGACTAGCGGGAGACGAGCAGTACTTC. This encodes CASSLGLAGDEQYF.

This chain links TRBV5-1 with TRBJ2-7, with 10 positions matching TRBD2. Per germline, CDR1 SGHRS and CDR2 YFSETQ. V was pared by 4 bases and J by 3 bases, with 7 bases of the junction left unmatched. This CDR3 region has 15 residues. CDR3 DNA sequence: TGCGCCAGCAGCGCACGGACTAGCGGAGGCTACGAGCAGTACTTC. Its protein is CASSARTSGGYEQYF.

CDR3 amino acids: CASSVGTGGAEQYF. The CDR3 region has the DNA TGTGCCAGCAGCGTTGGGACAGGGGGCGCCGAGCAGTACTTC. The V call is TRBV9, the J call TRBJ2-7, with 12 bases aligning to TRBD1. This CDR3 comprises 14 residues. CDR1 is SGDLS, CDR2 YYNGEE, per germline. Germline trimming cut 2 bases from V and 6 bases from J; bases unmatched to any gene: 3.

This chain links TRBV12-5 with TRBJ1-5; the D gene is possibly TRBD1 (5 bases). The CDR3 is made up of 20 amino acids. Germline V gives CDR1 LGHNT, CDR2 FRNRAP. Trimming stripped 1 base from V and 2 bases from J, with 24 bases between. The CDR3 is CASGLAPFLWRGKGNQPQHF. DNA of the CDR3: TGTGCTAGTGGTTTGGCCCCGTTTCTGTGGAGGGGAAAGGGCAATCAGCCCCAGCATTTT.